Below, 22 T cell receptor beta chains from the same sample are listed, as sequenced in a study of blood T cell repertoires in COVID-19. Clones were sequenced by immunoSEQ multiplex PCR, and TCRdb holds only the in-frame ones, with some missing. The sample contains about 250,000 clones, around nine tenths of which appear only once. The material sequenced was peripheral blood. The receptors here all came from a woman between 40 and 50 years old who had recovered from COVID-19.

V and J are TRBV9 and TRBJ1-2; TRBD1 agrees at 12 bases. CDR1 is SGDLS, CDR2 YYNGEE, per germline. The CDR3 sequence is 15 residues long. Unmatched junction bases numbered 6, after V lost 4 bases and J lost 5 bases. The CDR3 DNA reads as TGTGCCAGCAGCCTAGGGACAGGGGGCGCGTATGGCTACACCTTC. Translated, it gives CASSLGTGGAYGYTF.

The chain couples TRBV19 to TRBJ2-3, with 7 nucleotides matching TRBD2. Germline V lookup: CDR1 LNHDA, CDR2 SQIVND (reference sequence). The ends lost 5 bases at V and 4 bases at J; junction bases unmatched: 9. The CDR3 is 15 amino acids. This chain's CDR3 is CASSPEGGWADTQYF. The CDR3 nucleotides are TGTGCCAGTAGTCCCGAGGGAGGGTGGGCAGATACGCAGTATTTT.

The chain uses TRBV28 and TRBJ2-3, with TRBD2 identical over 12 bases. The CDR3 has 16 amino acids. Germline-derived CDR1 and CDR2 are MDHEN and SYDVKM. The junction had 6 bases not matched to a gene; V was cut back by 2 bases and J by 6 bases. CDR3 DNA: TGTGCCAGCAGTTTACTAGCGGGAGGGCCCTTTGATACGCAGTATTTT. Amino acid sequence: CASSLLAGGPFDTQYF.

CDR3 DNA sequence: TGTGCCAGCAGCCAAGAGGGGATTGGGAGCACTGAAGCTTTCTTT. It codes for CASSQEGIGSTEAFF. V and J are TRBV4-2 and TRBJ1-1, with D hard to call. The germline V gene encodes CDR1 LGHNA and CDR2 YNFKEQ. Between the trimmed V and J ends, which lost 0 bases and 4 bases, there was a span of 12 bases. The CDR3 has 15 amino acids.

This chain uses TRBV6-5 with TRBJ2-7; 7 bases agree with TRBD1. The CDR3 contains 13 residues. Germline-derived CDR1 and CDR2 are MNHEY and SVGAGI. The V gene end was trimmed by 7 bases and the J gene end by 4 bases; junction bases not matched to a gene: 7. CDR3 nucleotide sequence: TGTGCCAGCAAACAGGGGATGTGGTACGAGCAGTACTTC. Translating gives CASKQGMWYEQYF.

The chain recombines TRBV21-1 with TRBJ2-5; the table's D call of TRBD2 was not tested on the DNA. TRBV21-1 is designated a pseudogene. CDR3 size: 19 residues. The CDR3 loop is CASSKGGLAGVAPQETQYF. The DNA for the CDR3 is TGTGCCAGCAGCAAAGGAGGGCTAGCGGGAGTGGCCCCTCAAGAGACCCAGTACTTC.

The V call is TRBV11-2, the J call TRBJ2-7; D is undetermined. Germline V gives CDR1 SGHAT, CDR2 FQNNGV. V lost 4 bases to trimming and J lost 3 bases, with 10 bases between them. This CDR3 spans 13 amino acids. The CDR3 nucleotides read TGTGCCAGCAGCTCACAGCCCATCTACGAGCAGTACTTC. It specifies CASSSQPIYEQYF.

V is TRBV29-1 and J is TRBJ2-4, with 8 bases identical to TRBD2. V gave up 8 bases and J gave up 6 bases; unmatched junction bases: 9. This CDR3 region has 13 residues. Germline V gene data show CDR1 as SQVTM and CDR2 as ANQGSEA. The CDR3 reads CSIREGHGNIQYF. The CDR3 nucleotides are TGCAGCATACGGGAGGGCCACGGAAACATTCAGTACTTC.

The genes are TRBV10-3 and TRBJ2-5, with D possibly matching TRBD2 (6 bases). Trimming removed 4 bases from V and 2 bases from J, with 11 bases in between. The CDR3 extends over 14 amino acids. CDR1 is ENHRY, CDR2 SYGVKD, per germline. CDR3: CAISGLAQQETQYF. The CDR3, as DNA: TGTGCCATCAGTGGTCTAGCGCAGCAAGAGACCCAGTACTTC.

J is TRBJ1-3 and V is TRBV28; 8 bases fit TRBD1. The J segment lost 4 bases and the V segment lost 5 bases, leaving 7 bases of the junction unmatched. The V gene's germline CDR1 is MDHEN and CDR2 SYDVKM. The CDR3 runs 15 residues. The CDR3 here is CASSLRQGLGNTIYF. CDR3 nucleotides: TGTGCCAGCAGTCTGAGACAGGGGTTGGGAAACACCATATATTTT. The full variable domain, its missing parts supplied by reference TRBV28 and TRBJ1-3, is DVKVTQSSRYLVKRTGEKVFLECVQDMDHENMFWYRQDPGLGLRLIYFSYDVKMKEKGDIPEGYSVSREKKERFSLILESASTNQTSMYLCASSLRQGLGNTIYFGEGSWLTVV.

The chain uses TRBV3-1 (or the pseudogene TRBV3-2) and TRBJ1-4, with D unresolved. The CDR3 extends over 15 amino acids. V dropped 0 bases and J dropped 8 bases, with 13 bases sitting between them. Germline V gene sequence: CDR1 LGHDT, CDR2 YNNKEL (reference sequence). The DNA of the CDR3 is TGTGCCAGCAGCCAAGATGGGAAGACGGGAGAAAAACTGTTTTTT. Its translation is CASSQDGKTGEKLFF.

The CDR3: CASSGPYEQYF. The CDR3 bases are TGTGCCAGCAGTGGGCCTTACGAGCAGTACTTC. The rearrangement uses TRBV2 and TRBJ2-7; the D is unclear. With 4 bases removed from V and 4 bases from J, the gap between germline ends came to 5 bases. The CDR3 is 11 amino acids. The V gene's germline CDR1 is SNHLY and CDR2 FYNNEI.

The chain combines TRBV7-6 with TRBJ2-2; TRBD1 is a possible D gene (5 bases). V was clipped by 0 bases and J by 3 bases, with 5 bases between them. Germline lookup yields CDR1 SGHVS and CDR2 FNYEAQ. The CDR3 is 14 residues long. The DNA for the CDR3 is TGTGCCAGCAGCTTAGCCAGGGACACCGGGGAGCTGTTTTTT. As protein: CASSLARDTGELFF.

This clone occurred once. The genes are TRBV2 and TRBJ1-1; 7 bases fit TRBD1. The CDR3 contains 10 residues. Germline CDR1 and CDR2: SNHLY and FYNNEI. The V segment lost 6 bases and the J segment 10 bases; nucleotides outside the gene matches: 2. The CDR3 loop reads CASSDRVAFF. CDR3 sequence (DNA): TGTGCCAGCAGCGACAGGGTAGCTTTCTTT.

This clone was observed once. CDR3 residues: CASSLGTGGGYTEAFF. DNA of the CDR3: TGTGCCAGCAGCTTAGGGACAGGGGGTGGATACACTGAAGCTTTCTTT. The chain carries TRBV7-8 and TRBJ1-1, with TRBD1 identical over 10 bases. The CDR3 spans 16 residues. Germline V CDR1 and CDR2: SGHVS, FQNEAQ. V dropped 1 base and J dropped 3; count of bases not matched to a gene: 5.

The J gene is TRBJ1-5, the V gene TRBV24-1; 8 nucleotides agree with TRBD1. Per germline, CDR1 KGHDR and CDR2 SFDVKD. V dropped 4 bases and J dropped 5; count of bases not matched to a gene: 9. The CDR3 has 16 residues. The CDR3 loop is CATSDSRTGTDQPQHF. CDR3 DNA sequence: TGTGCCACCAGTGACTCTAGGACAGGGACGGATCAGCCCCAGCATTTT.

The chain recombines TRBV3-1 (or the pseudogene TRBV3-2) with TRBJ1-2; 8 bases are shared with TRBD1. With V trimmed by 4 bases and J by 2 bases, 0 bases remained unmatched. The CDR3 extends over 13 amino acids. Germline lookup yields CDR1 LGHDT and CDR2 YNNKEL (reference sequence). CDR3 sequence (DNA): TGTGCCAGCAGCCGGACAGGGAACTATGGCTACACCTTC. Its translation: CASSRTGNYGYTF.

This clone was counted once. The V call is TRBV28, the J call TRBJ2-7, with 7 bases identical to TRBD1. The germline V gene encodes CDR1 MDHEN and CDR2 SYDVKM. Losses at the gene ends were 1 base for V and 2 bases for J; bases not matched to a gene: 2. The CDR3 covers 14 residues. CDR3 nucleotide sequence: TGTGCCAGCAGTTTATTCGGGACAGCCTACGAGCAGTACTTC. Its translation is CASSLFGTAYEQYF. The variable domain in full, completed from reference TRBV28 and TRBJ2-7, reads DVKVTQSSRYLVKRTGEKVFLECVQDMDHENMFWYRQDPGLGLRLIYFSYDVKMKEKGDIPEGYSVSREKKERFSLILESASTNQTSMYLCASSLFGTAYEQYFGPGTRLTVT.

The chain uses TRBV11-2 and TRBJ2-1, with 8 positions matching TRBD2. The CDR3 spans 15 residues. With 0 bases clipped from V and 6 bases from J, the junction kept 4 bases outside the gene matches. Germline-derived CDR1 and CDR2 are SGHAT and FQNNGV. Here the CDR3 reads CASSLEGLVINEQFF. CDR3 bases: TGTGCCAGCAGCTTAGAGGGACTAGTTATCAATGAGCAGTTCTTC. The full variable domain, rest sourced from reference TRBV11-2 and TRBJ2-1, is EAGVAQSPRYKIIEKRQSVAFWCNPISGHATLYWYQQILGQGPKLLIQFQNNGVVDDSQLPKDRFSAERLKGVDSTLKIQPAKLEDSAVYLCASSLEGLVINEQFFGPGTRLTVL.

The chain is built from TRBV5-8 and TRBJ2-2; possible D gene TRBD2, 6 bases. Germline-derived CDR1 and CDR2 are SGHTS and YDEGEE. The V end lost 4 bases, the J end lost 4 bases, and 20 bases lay between the germline ends. The CDR3 has 17 residues. The CDR3 nucleotides are TGTGCCAGCAGCGCCCGAACCTCTAGCGATGGCACCGGGGAGCTGTTTTTT. Translating gives CASSARTSSDGTGELFF.

The V gene is TRBV6-5, the J gene TRBJ2-5; the D gene is possibly TRBD2 (5 bases). The CDR3 totals 14 residues. Germline V gene data show CDR1 as MNHEY and CDR2 as SVGAGI. With 2 bases removed from V and 1 base from J, the gap between germline ends came to 8 bases. CDR3 region: CASSYGGPQETQYF. As DNA, the CDR3 is TGTGCCAGCAGTTACGGCGGGCCCCAAGAGACCCAGTACTTC.

The chain recombines TRBV15 with TRBJ2-2, with 10 bases matching TRBD1. V lost 4 bases and J lost 4; bases outside the gene matches: 6. CDR1 and CDR2 (germline): LNHNV, YYDKDF (reference sequence). This CDR3 region has 16 residues. Written as DNA, the CDR3 is TGTGCCACCAGCACAACCGGGACAGGGGCCACCGGGGAGCTGTTTTTT. Translating it yields CATSTTGTGATGELFF.